The 2 T cell receptor beta chains listed next were all sequenced from one sample in a study of blood T cell repertoires in COVID-19. Profiled with immunoSEQ multiplex PCR; TCRdb holds only in-frame clones, not every one. This sample has approximately 250,000 clones, with 75% to 95% found just once. The sequenced material came from PBMCs or T cells enriched from blood (not recorded which). Every receptor here comes from a man in his forties or fifties who had been exposed to COVID-19.

This sequence joins TRBV12-3 or TRBV12-4 and TRBJ2-1; D gene ambiguous. V was clipped by 5 bases and J by 7 bases, with 6 bases between them. The CDR3 totals 11 residues. The CDR3 sequence is CASSLLNEQFF. In DNA, the CDR3 is TGTGCCAGCAGTCTTCTAAATGAGCAGTTCTTC.

The chain couples TRBV10-3 to TRBJ1-1; D is undetermined. Germline V lookup: CDR1 ENHRY, CDR2 SYGVKD. V was clipped by 0 bases and J by 0 bases, with 8 bases between them. The CDR3 runs to 15 residues. The CDR3 coding sequence is TGTGCCATCAGTGAGTCGACTCTTTTGAACACTGAAGCTTTCTTT. Translation: CAISESTLLNTEAFF.